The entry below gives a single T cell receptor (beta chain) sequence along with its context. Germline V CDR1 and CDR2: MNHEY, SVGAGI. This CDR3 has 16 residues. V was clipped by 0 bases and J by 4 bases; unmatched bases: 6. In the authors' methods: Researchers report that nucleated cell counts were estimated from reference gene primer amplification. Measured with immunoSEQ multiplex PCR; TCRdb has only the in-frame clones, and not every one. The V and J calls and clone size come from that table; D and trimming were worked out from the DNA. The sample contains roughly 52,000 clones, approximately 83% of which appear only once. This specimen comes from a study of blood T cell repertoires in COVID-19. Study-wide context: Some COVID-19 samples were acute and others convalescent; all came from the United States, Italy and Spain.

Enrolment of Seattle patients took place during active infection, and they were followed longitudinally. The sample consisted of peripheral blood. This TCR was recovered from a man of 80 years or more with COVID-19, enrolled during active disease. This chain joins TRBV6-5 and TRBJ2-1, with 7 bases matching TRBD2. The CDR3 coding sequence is TGTGCCAGCAGTTACTCGGCGGGGGAGAAGTACAATGAGCAGTTCTTC. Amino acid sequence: CASSYSAGEKYNEQFF.